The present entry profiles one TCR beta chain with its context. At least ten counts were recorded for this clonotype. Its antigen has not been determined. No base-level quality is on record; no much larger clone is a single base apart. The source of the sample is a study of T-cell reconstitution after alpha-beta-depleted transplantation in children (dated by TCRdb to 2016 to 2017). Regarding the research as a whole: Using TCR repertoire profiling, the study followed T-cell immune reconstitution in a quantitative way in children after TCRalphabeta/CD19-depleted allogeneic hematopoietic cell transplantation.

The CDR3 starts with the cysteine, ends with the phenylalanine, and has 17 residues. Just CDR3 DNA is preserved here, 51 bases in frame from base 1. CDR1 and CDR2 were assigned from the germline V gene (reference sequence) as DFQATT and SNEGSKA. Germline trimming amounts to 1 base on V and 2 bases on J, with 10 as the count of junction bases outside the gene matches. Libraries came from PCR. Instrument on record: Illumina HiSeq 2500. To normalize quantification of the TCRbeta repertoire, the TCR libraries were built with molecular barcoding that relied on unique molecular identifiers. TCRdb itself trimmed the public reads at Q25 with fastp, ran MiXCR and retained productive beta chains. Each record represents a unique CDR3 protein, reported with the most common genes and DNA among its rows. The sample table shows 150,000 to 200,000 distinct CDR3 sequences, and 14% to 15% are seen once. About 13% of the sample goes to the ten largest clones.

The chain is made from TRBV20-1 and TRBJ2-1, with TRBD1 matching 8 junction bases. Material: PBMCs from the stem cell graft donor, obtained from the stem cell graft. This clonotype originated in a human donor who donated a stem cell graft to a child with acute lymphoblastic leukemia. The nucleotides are TGCAGTGCTAGAGCAAAAACGGGACAGGTCCCCTACAATGAGCAGTTCTTC. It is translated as CSARAKTGQVPYNEQFF.